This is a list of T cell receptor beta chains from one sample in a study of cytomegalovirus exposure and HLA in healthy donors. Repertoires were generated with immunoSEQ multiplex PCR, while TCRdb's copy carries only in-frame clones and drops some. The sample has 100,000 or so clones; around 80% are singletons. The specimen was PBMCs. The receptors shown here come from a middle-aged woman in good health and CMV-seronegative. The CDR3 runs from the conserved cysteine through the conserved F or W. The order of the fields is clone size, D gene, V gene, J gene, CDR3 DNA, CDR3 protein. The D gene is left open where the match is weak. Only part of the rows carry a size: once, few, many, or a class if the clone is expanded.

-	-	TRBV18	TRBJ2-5	TGTGCCAGCTCACCTCGGGGACAAGAGACCCAGTACTTC	CASSPRGQETQYF
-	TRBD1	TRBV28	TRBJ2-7	TGTGCCAGCACCCCTCGGCCGAGACAGGGGGGCGAGCAGTACTTC	CASTPRPRQGGEQYF
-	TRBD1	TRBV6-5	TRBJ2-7	TGTGCCAGCAGTAACAGGGGAGAAGGGCAGTACTTC	CASSNRGEGQYF
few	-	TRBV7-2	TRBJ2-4	TGTGCCAGCAGCTTAGCGGGGCAGGGAGGCAAAAACATTCAGTACTTC	CASSLAGQGGKNIQYF
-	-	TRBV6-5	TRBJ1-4	TGTGCCAGCAGTTCCCGACCGGCAGGAATTAATGAAAAACTGTTTTTT	CASSSRPAGINEKLFF
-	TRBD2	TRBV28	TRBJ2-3	TGTGCCGGCGGGACGGGAGGGACAGATACGCAGTATTTT	CAGGTGGTDTQYF
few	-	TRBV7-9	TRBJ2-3	TGTGCCAGCAGCTTAGCTAGCGACCCGCGGTATTTT	CASSLASDPRYF
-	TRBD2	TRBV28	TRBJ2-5	TGTGCCAGCAGCCGCCGAGGGAGGGAAGAGACCCAGTACTTC	CASSRRGREETQYF
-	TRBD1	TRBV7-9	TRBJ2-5	TGTGCCAGCAGCTTAGGAAGGGGGCTTCAAGAGACCCAGTACTTC	CASSLGRGLQETQYF
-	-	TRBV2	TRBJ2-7	TGTGCCAGCATTAGCGGTTCCTCCTACGAGCAGTACTTC	CASISGSSYEQYF
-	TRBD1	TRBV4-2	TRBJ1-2	TGTGCCAGCAGCCCTGGACAGGGACCTTTGGGGAATGGCTACACCTTC	CASSPGQGPLGNGYTF
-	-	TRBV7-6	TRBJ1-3	TGTGCCAGCAGCACGCGGGCGGGGGGGGACACCATATATTTT	CASSTRAGGDTIYF
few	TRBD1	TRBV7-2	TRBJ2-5	TGTGCCAGCAGCCTAGCCGGGACAGCGCAAGAGACCCAGTACTTC	CASSLAGTAQETQYF
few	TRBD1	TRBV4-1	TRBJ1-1	TGCGCCAGCAGCCAAGCAGGGACAGGGAAAGCTTTCTTT	CASSQAGTGKAFF
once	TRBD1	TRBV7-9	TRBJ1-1	TGTGCCAGCAGCTTCGGACAGGGAGGCACTGAAGCTTTCTTT	CASSFGQGGTEAFF
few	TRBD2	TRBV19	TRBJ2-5	TGTGCCAGTAGTATAGCGGACGGGAGGGCGCGGGAGACCCAGTACTTC	CASSIADGRARETQYF
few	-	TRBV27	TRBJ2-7	TGTGCCAGCAGTTTTGGGGGGAGCGAGCAGTACTTC	CASSFGGSEQYF
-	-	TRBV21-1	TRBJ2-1	TGTGCCAGCAGCAAGAGAAAGTTCTTC	CASSKRKFF
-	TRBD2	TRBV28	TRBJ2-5	TGTGCCAGCAGAGCCGGGACTAGGGGCCCAGAGACCCAGTACTTC	CASRAGTRGPETQYF
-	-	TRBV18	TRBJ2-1	TGTGCCAGCTCACCAGGCGTCGAGGCGGCTGGGAATGAGCAGTTCTTC	CASSPGVEAAGNEQFF
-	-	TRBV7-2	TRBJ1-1	TGTGCCAGCAGCTTAGTAAGCGTGGACACTGAAGCTTTCTTT	CASSLVSVDTEAFF
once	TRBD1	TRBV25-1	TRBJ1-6	TGTGCCAGCAGCCCGACAGGGACCTATAATTCACCCCTCCACTTT	CASSPTGTYNSPLHF
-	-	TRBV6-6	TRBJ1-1	TGTGCCAGCAGTTATACCGGGTTGGACACTGAAGCTTTCTTT	CASSYTGLDTEAFF
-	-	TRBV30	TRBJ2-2	TGTGCCTGGAGCGGGGATCACACCGGGGAGCTGTTTTTT	CAWSGDHTGELFF
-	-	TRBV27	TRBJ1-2	TGTGCCAGCAGTCCTACGTGGTTATATGGCTACACCTTC	CASSPTWLYGYTF
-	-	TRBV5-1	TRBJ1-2	TGCGCCAGCAGCTTGGCGGGGGTCGACTATGGCTACACCTTC	CASSLAGVDYGYTF
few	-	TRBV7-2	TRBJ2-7	TGTGCCAGCAGCTTAGCGGAGAGCGCCTACGAGCAGTACTTC	CASSLAESAYEQYF
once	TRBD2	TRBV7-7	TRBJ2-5	TGTGCCAGCAGCTTACCGGGGGGAGACTCGGGGACCCAGTACTTC	CASSLPGGDSGTQYF
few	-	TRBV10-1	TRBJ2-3	TGCGCCAGCAGTGTAACAGATACGCAGTATTTT	CASSVTDTQYF
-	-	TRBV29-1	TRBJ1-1	TGCAGCGTTGAAGTGGGGGGGAACACTGAAGCTTTCTTT	CSVEVGGNTEAFF
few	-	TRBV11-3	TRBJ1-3	TGTGCCAGCAGCCCAGGCAGGGAGGTGGAGGGTTTGAGCGACACCATATATTTT	CASSPGREVEGLSDTIYF
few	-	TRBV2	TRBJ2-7	TGTGCCAGCAGTCCCCAGGGGTCCACTTGGGGCGAGCAGTACTTC	CASSPQGSTWGEQYF
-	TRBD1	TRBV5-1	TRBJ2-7	TGCGCCAGCAGCTCAACCGGACAGGGGGCGAGCTTGAAGGACGAGCAGTACTTC	CASSSTGQGASLKDEQYF
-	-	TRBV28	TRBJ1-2	TGTGCCAGCAGTGCCTCGGGGGGACCCTACTATGGCTACACCTTC	CASSASGGPYYGYTF
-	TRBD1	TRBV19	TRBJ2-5	TGTGCCAGTAGTATAGATCAAGGGACAGGGAGAGAGACCCAGTACTTC	CASSIDQGTGRETQYF